The 2 T cell receptor beta chains below all came from one sample that was sequenced in a study of identical twins. TCRdb passed the 5' RACE reads through MiXCR, listing each CDR3 protein once. The table lists about 1.7 million distinct CDR3 sequences, about 32% of them singletons. Sequencing was carried out using cord blood. Receptors originate from a newborn girl in good health.

Comment on this clonotype: This sequence is one base from a far larger clone and is likely a read error. The chain recombines TRBV5-1 with TRBJ2-1; D uncertain. Germline V gene sequence: CDR1 SGHRS, CDR2 YFSETQ. This CDR3 comprises 13 residues. CDR3 sequence reads: CASSLDPYNEQSF. CDR3 bases: TGCGCCAGCAGCTTGGACCCCTACAATGAGCAGTCCTTC.

This rearrangement joins TRBV27 to TRBJ2-3; the match to TRBD2 covers 8 bases. Germline loops: CDR1 MNHEY, CDR2 SMNVEV (reference sequence). Losses at the gene ends were 2 bases for V and 3 bases for J; bases not matched to a gene: 10. The CDR3 covers 17 residues. The CDR3, as DNA: TGTGCCAGCAGTTTAAGGAGCGGGAGTAAACGGACAGATACGCAGTATTTT. As protein: CASSLRSGSKRTDTQYF.